These T cell receptor beta chains were read from a single sample in a study of regulatory T cells in long-lasting Graves disease. MiXCR, run by TCRdb on the multiplex PCR reads, gives a single entry per CDR3 protein. The profile covers over 450,000 distinct CDR3 sequences, with 20% to 25% appearing a single time and roughly 6.9% taken by the ten largest. This sample comprised peripheral blood mononuclear cells (PBMCs), obtained when the disease was refractory, from a patient treated with antithyroid drugs. Receptors originate from a female donor with Graves disease. The CDR3 runs from the conserved cysteine through the conserved F or W. The order of the fields is D gene, clone size, J gene, V gene, CDR3 protein, CDR3 DNA. D genes are given only for firm matches. Part of the rows lack a size; the others show once, few, many or a class for expanded clones.

d_gene: TRBD2
abundance: -
j_gene: TRBJ2-7
v_gene: TRBV30
CDR3aa: CAWSVRTSGIYEQYF
CDR3nt: TGTGCCTGGAGTGTACGGACTAGCGGGATTTACGAGCAGTACTTC

d_gene: -
abundance: -
j_gene: TRBJ2-1
v_gene: TRBV20-1
CDR3aa: CSARPQSPRGDEQFF
CDR3nt: TGCAGTGCTAGACCCCAGAGTCCCAGAGGGGATGAGCAGTTCTTC

d_gene: -
abundance: few
j_gene: TRBJ1-5
v_gene: TRBV24-1
CDR3aa: CATSEGRMGDQPQHF
CDR3nt: TGTGCCACCAGTGAAGGCAGAATGGGGGATCAGCCCCAGCATTTT

d_gene: TRBD1
abundance: many
j_gene: TRBJ2-2
v_gene: TRBV12-3/TRBV12-4
CDR3aa: CASSGTGNGELFF
CDR3nt: TGTGCCAGCAGTGGGACAGGGAACGGGGAGCTGTTTTTT

d_gene: -
abundance: many
j_gene: TRBJ1-5
v_gene: TRBV12-3/TRBV12-4
CDR3aa: CASSLEEGSDQHF
CDR3nt: TGTGCCAGCAGTTTAGAGGAGGGGTCGGACCAGCATTTT

d_gene: TRBD1
abundance: many
j_gene: TRBJ1-2
v_gene: TRBV28
CDR3aa: CASSDRGGYTF
CDR3nt: TGTGCCAGCAGTGACAGGGGTGGCTACACCTTC

d_gene: -
abundance: -
j_gene: TRBJ2-2
v_gene: TRBV19
CDR3aa: CASIPGALNTGELFF
CDR3nt: TGTGCCAGTATCCCAGGGGCCCTGAACACCGGGGAGCTGTTTTTT

d_gene: -
abundance: few
j_gene: TRBJ1-6
v_gene: TRBV6-5
CDR3aa: CASSYSVYSPLHF
CDR3nt: TGTGCCAGCAGTTACTCGGTATATTCACCCCTCCACTTT

d_gene: -
abundance: few
j_gene: TRBJ1-2
v_gene: TRBV20-1
CDR3aa: CSATNSAYGYTF
CDR3nt: TGCAGTGCTACTAACAGTGCCTATGGCTACACCTTC

d_gene: -
abundance: -
j_gene: TRBJ1-2
v_gene: TRBV19
CDR3aa: CASSSSGAANYGYTF
CDR3nt: TGTGCCAGTAGTTCATCAGGGGCTGCTAACTATGGCTACACCTTC

d_gene: -
abundance: many
j_gene: TRBJ2-7
v_gene: TRBV6-1
CDR3aa: CASRGLGPLLYEQYF
CDR3nt: TGTGCCAGCCGGGGGCTGGGACCTCTGCTTTACGAGCAGTACTTC

d_gene: -
abundance: many
j_gene: TRBJ2-7
v_gene: TRBV9
CDR3aa: CASSPNSAHEQYF
CDR3nt: TGTGCCAGCAGCCCCAATTCCGCCCACGAGCAGTACTTC

d_gene: -
abundance: -
j_gene: TRBJ1-5
v_gene: TRBV5-1
CDR3aa: CASSQNRELQPQHF
CDR3nt: TGCGCCAGCAGCCAAAACAGGGAGCTACAGCCCCAGCATTTT

d_gene: TRBD1
abundance: many
j_gene: TRBJ2-7
v_gene: TRBV6-9
CDR3aa: CASSLDRVSYEQYF
CDR3nt: TGTGCCAGCAGTTTGGACAGGGTCTCCTACGAGCAGTACTTC

d_gene: -
abundance: -
j_gene: TRBJ2-7
v_gene: TRBV20-1
CDR3aa: CSARDPGRADYEQYF
CDR3nt: TGCAGTGCTAGAGATCCCGGCAGGGCAGACTACGAGCAGTACTTC

d_gene: TRBD1
abundance: few
j_gene: TRBJ2-5
v_gene: TRBV18
CDR3aa: CASSPPGGAETQYF
CDR3nt: TGTGCCAGCTCACCTCCAGGGGGTGCGGAGACCCAGTACTTC

d_gene: -
abundance: -
j_gene: TRBJ1-3
v_gene: TRBV7-2
CDR3aa: CASSFSTGPGNTIYF
CDR3nt: TGTGCCAGCAGCTTTAGCACGGGGCCTGGAAACACCATATATTTT

d_gene: -
abundance: many
j_gene: TRBJ2-5
v_gene: TRBV28
CDR3aa: CASSFRGNLRETQYF
CDR3nt: TGTGCCAGCAGTTTCCGGGGTAATTTACGAGAGACCCAGTACTTC

d_gene: -
abundance: -
j_gene: TRBJ1-4
v_gene: TRBV15
CDR3aa: CATGRGATNEKLFF
CDR3nt: TGTGCCACCGGGCGGGGAGCAACTAATGAAAAACTGTTTTTT

d_gene: -
abundance: once
j_gene: TRBJ2-2
v_gene: TRBV4-3
CDR3aa: CASSQWGSRGNTGELFF
CDR3nt: TGCGCCAGCAGCCAATGGGGTTCGAGAGGGAACACCGGGGAGCTGTTTTTT

d_gene: TRBD2
abundance: -
j_gene: TRBJ2-3
v_gene: TRBV28
CDR3aa: CASSPLSSGGTDTQYF
CDR3nt: TGTGCCAGCAGTCCCCTATCTAGCGGGGGCACAGATACGCAGTATTTT

d_gene: -
abundance: many
j_gene: TRBJ2-7
v_gene: TRBV11-2
CDR3aa: CASRRIQGPRSSYEQYF
CDR3nt: TGTGCCAGCCGCCGCATCCAGGGGCCCCGAAGCTCCTACGAGCAGTACTTC

d_gene: -
abundance: -
j_gene: TRBJ2-2
v_gene: TRBV11-1
CDR3aa: CASSLIPLAGELFF
CDR3nt: TGTGCCAGCAGCTTAATTCCGTTAGCCGGGGAGCTGTTTTTT

d_gene: -
abundance: many
j_gene: TRBJ2-5
v_gene: TRBV20-1
CDR3aa: CSASPGSETQYF
CDR3nt: TGCAGTGCTAGCCCAGGGTCGGAGACCCAGTACTTC

d_gene: -
abundance: few
j_gene: TRBJ2-2
v_gene: TRBV4-2
CDR3aa: CASSQDPGSNTGELFF
CDR3nt: TGTGCCAGCAGCCAAGATCCTGGCAGTAACACCGGGGAGCTGTTTTTT

d_gene: TRBD2
abundance: -
j_gene: TRBJ2-3
v_gene: TRBV20-1
CDR3aa: CSARPGLAGAASPADTQYF
CDR3nt: TGCAGTGCTAGACCGGGGCTAGCGGGGGCCGCCTCCCCAGCAGATACGCAGTATTTT

d_gene: TRBD1
abundance: few
j_gene: TRBJ1-4
v_gene: TRBV3-1
CDR3aa: CASSLAGTGGTEKLFF
CDR3nt: TGTGCCAGCAGCCTTGCCGGGACAGGGGGAACTGAAAAACTGTTTTTT

d_gene: TRBD1
abundance: many
j_gene: TRBJ1-4
v_gene: TRBV25-1
CDR3aa: CASADRMNEKLFF
CDR3nt: TGTGCCAGCGCGGACAGGATGAATGAAAAACTGTTTTTT

d_gene: TRBD2
abundance: few
j_gene: TRBJ2-5
v_gene: TRBV7-9
CDR3aa: CASSLRLAEQETQYF
CDR3nt: TGTGCCAGCAGCTTACGGCTAGCGGAGCAAGAGACCCAGTACTTC

d_gene: -
abundance: many
j_gene: TRBJ2-7
v_gene: TRBV7-2
CDR3aa: CASSIDSYGTYEQYF
CDR3nt: TGTGCCAGCAGCATTGACTCCTACGGGACCTACGAGCAGTACTTC

d_gene: -
abundance: -
j_gene: TRBJ2-1
v_gene: TRBV2
CDR3aa: CASSAGSSRGEQFF
CDR3nt: TGTGCCAGCAGTGCGGGATCTTCCCGGGGAGAGCAGTTCTTC

d_gene: -
abundance: -
j_gene: TRBJ1-1
v_gene: TRBV29-1
CDR3aa: CSVGYQGRRAEAFF
CDR3nt: TGCAGCGTAGGGTATCAGGGGCGACGAGCTGAAGCTTTCTTT

d_gene: -
abundance: many
j_gene: TRBJ2-7
v_gene: TRBV2
CDR3aa: CASREGTAYEQYF
CDR3nt: TGTGCCAGCAGGGAGGGGACAGCCTACGAGCAGTACTTC

d_gene: TRBD2
abundance: many
j_gene: TRBJ2-7
v_gene: TRBV7-3
CDR3aa: CASRLLADSYEQYF
CDR3nt: TGTGCCAGCAGGTTACTAGCGGACTCCTACGAGCAGTACTTC

d_gene: TRBD1
abundance: many
j_gene: TRBJ1-1
v_gene: TRBV20-1
CDR3aa: CSALIQGATEAFF
CDR3nt: TGCAGTGCTCTAATACAGGGGGCCACTGAAGCTTTCTTT

d_gene: -
abundance: many
j_gene: TRBJ2-7
v_gene: TRBV28
CDR3aa: CASGGVPRSYEQYF
CDR3nt: TGTGCCAGTGGGGGAGTCCCCCGCTCCTACGAGCAGTACTTC

d_gene: -
abundance: few
j_gene: TRBJ1-1
v_gene: TRBV5-1
CDR3aa: CASSLAFGHLNTEAFF
CDR3nt: TGCGCCAGCAGCTTGGCCTTTGGACATCTGAACACTGAAGCTTTCTTT

d_gene: TRBD1
abundance: -
j_gene: TRBJ1-1
v_gene: TRBV6-2/TRBV6-3
CDR3aa: CASSSLGTGVNTEAFF
CDR3nt: TGTGCCAGCAGTTCCCTGGGGACAGGGGTGAACACTGAAGCTTTCTTT

d_gene: -
abundance: many
j_gene: TRBJ2-5
v_gene: TRBV24-1
CDR3aa: CATSDFQQETQYF
CDR3nt: TGTGCCACCAGTGATTTCCAGCAAGAGACCCAGTACTTC

d_gene: -
abundance: -
j_gene: TRBJ2-7
v_gene: TRBV30
CDR3aa: CAWSVGSTYEQYF
CDR3nt: TGTGCCTGGAGTGTGGGCAGTACCTACGAGCAGTACTTC

d_gene: -
abundance: many
j_gene: TRBJ1-1
v_gene: TRBV28
CDR3aa: CASSYGGRDTEAFF
CDR3nt: TGTGCCAGCAGTTATGGGGGGCGGGACACTGAAGCTTTCTTT

d_gene: TRBD2
abundance: -
j_gene: TRBJ2-2
v_gene: TRBV4-1
CDR3aa: CASSQGGTSGRLTGELFF
CDR3nt: TGCGCCAGCAGCCAAGGGGGGACTAGCGGGAGACTCACCGGGGAGCTGTTTTTT

d_gene: TRBD2
abundance: few
j_gene: TRBJ2-7
v_gene: TRBV7-2
CDR3aa: CASSSASGRAYEQYF
CDR3nt: TGTGCCAGCAGCTCGGCTAGCGGGAGGGCTTACGAGCAGTACTTC

d_gene: -
abundance: -
j_gene: TRBJ2-3
v_gene: TRBV28
CDR3aa: CASSGPSTDTQYF
CDR3nt: TGTGCCAGCAGCGGCCCTAGTACAGATACGCAGTATTTT

d_gene: -
abundance: -
j_gene: TRBJ2-4
v_gene: TRBV7-2
CDR3aa: CASSPGHGRNIQYF
CDR3nt: TGTGCCAGCAGCCCGGGACACGGGAGAAACATTCAGTACTTC

d_gene: -
abundance: -
j_gene: TRBJ2-7
v_gene: TRBV14
CDR3aa: CASSRYRSSYEQYF
CDR3nt: TGTGCCAGCAGCCGGTACAGGAGCTCCTACGAGCAGTACTTC

d_gene: TRBD1
abundance: many
j_gene: TRBJ2-7
v_gene: TRBV29-1
CDR3aa: CSVIDRRTGRYEQYF
CDR3nt: TGCAGCGTGATAGATCGGAGGACAGGCCGATACGAGCAGTACTTC

d_gene: -
abundance: few
j_gene: TRBJ2-7
v_gene: TRBV11-2
CDR3aa: CASSLVAGEGYEQYF
CDR3nt: TGTGCCAGCAGCTTAGTTGCAGGGGAAGGTTACGAGCAGTACTTC